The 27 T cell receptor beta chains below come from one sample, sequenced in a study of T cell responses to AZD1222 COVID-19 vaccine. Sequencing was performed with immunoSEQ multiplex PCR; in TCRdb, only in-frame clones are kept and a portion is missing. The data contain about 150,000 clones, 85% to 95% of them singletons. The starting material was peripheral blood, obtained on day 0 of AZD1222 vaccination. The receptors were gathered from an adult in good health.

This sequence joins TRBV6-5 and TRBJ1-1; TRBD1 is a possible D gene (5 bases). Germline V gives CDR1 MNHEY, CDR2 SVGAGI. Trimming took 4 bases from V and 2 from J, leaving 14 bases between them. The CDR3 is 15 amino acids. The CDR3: CASSSGTNINTEAFF. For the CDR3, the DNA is TGTGCCAGCAGTTCCGGGACGAACATAAACACTGAAGCTTTCTTT.

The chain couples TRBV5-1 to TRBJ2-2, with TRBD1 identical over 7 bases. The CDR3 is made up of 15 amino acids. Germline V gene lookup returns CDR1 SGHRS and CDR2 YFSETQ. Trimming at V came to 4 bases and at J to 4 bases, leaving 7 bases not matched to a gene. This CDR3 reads CASSVRQGITGELFF. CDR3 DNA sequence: TGCGCCAGCAGCGTGAGACAGGGAATCACCGGGGAGCTGTTTTTT. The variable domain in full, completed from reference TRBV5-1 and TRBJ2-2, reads KAGVTQTPRYLIKTRGQQVTLSCSPISGHRSVSWYQQTPGQGLQFLFEYFSETQRNKGNFPGRFSGRQFSNSRSEMNVSTLELGDSALYLCASSVRQGITGELFFGEGSRLTVL.

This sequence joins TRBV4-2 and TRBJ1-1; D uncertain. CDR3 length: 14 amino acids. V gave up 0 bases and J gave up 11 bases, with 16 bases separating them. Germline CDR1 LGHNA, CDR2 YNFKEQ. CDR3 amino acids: CASSQERAPNGAFF. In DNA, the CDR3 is TGTGCCAGCAGCCAAGAGCGAGCTCCAAACGGGGCTTTCTTT.

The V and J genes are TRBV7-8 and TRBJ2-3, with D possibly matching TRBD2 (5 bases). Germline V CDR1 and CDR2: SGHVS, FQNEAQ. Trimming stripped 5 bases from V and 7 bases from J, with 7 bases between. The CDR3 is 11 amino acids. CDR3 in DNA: TGTGCCAGCAGCCAGCGGTATACGCAGTATTTT. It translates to CASSQRYTQYF.

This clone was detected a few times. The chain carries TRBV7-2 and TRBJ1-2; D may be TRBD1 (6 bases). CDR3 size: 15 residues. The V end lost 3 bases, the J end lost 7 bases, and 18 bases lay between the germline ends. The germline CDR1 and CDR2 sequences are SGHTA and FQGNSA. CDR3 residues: CASSLFSGGGFGYTF. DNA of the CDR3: TGTGCCAGCAGCTTGTTCTCGGGGGGCGGTTTTGGCTACACCTTC.

DNA of the CDR3: TGCGCCAGCAGCCAAGACAGCGTTTATGGCTACACCTTC. Translation: CASSQDSVYGYTF. This chain links TRBV4-1 with TRBJ1-2; no firm D call. CDR1 MGHRA and CDR2 YSYEKL come from the germline V gene. The CDR3 has 13 residues. Trimming shortened V by 0 bases and J by 5 bases, and 7 bases separated the two germline ends.

CDR3 in DNA: TGCGCCAGCAGCTTGGAATATGGGACAGCCTATGGCTACACCTTC. Protein product: CASSLEYGTAYGYTF. The chain combines TRBV5-1 with TRBJ1-2, with 7 bases matching TRBD1. The germline gives CDR1 SGHRS, CDR2 YFSETQ. With V trimmed by 0 bases and J by 4 bases, 6 bases remained unmatched. The CDR3 extends over 15 amino acids.

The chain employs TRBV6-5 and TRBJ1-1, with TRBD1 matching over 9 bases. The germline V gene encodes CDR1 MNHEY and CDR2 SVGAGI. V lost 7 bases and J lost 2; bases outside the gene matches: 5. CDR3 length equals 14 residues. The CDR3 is CASNLQGANTEAFF. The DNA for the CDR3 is TGTGCCAGCAACCTACAGGGGGCCAACACTGAAGCTTTCTTT.

The DNA of the CDR3 is TGTGCCACCAGCGGGGCGGGAGAAAAACTGTTTTTT. Amino acids: CATSGAGEKLFF. The chain recombines TRBV15 with TRBJ1-4; a weak D match, TRBD1 (5 bases). Per the germline V gene, CDR1 is LNHNV and CDR2 is YYDKDF (reference sequence). Trimming took 5 bases from V and 8 from J, leaving 9 bases between them. This CDR3 comprises 12 residues. The entire variable domain, with the rest obtained from reference TRBV15 and TRBJ1-4, is as follows: DAMVIQNPRYQVTQFGKPVTLSCSQTLNHNVMYWYQQKSSQAPKLLFHYYDKDFNNEADTPDNFQSRRPNTSFCFLDIRSPGLGDTAMYLCATSGAGEKLFFGSGTQLSVL.

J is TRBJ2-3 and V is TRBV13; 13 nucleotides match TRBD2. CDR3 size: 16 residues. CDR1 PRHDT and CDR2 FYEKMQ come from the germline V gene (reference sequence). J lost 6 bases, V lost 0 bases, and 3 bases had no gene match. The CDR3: CASSLGGTSGVDTQYF. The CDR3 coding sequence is TGTGCCAGCAGCTTAGGAGGGACTAGCGGGGTGGATACGCAGTATTTT.

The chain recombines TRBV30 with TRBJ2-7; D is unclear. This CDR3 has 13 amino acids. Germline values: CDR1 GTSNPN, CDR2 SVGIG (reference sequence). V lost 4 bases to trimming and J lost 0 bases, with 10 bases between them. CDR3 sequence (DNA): TGTGCCTGGACAGCAGAAAGCTCCTACGAGCAGTACTTC. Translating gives CAWTAESSYEQYF.

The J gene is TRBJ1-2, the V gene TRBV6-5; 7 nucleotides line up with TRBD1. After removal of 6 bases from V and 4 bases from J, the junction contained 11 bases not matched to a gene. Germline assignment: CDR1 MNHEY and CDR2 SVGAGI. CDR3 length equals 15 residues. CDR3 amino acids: CASRSSYTGAYGYTF. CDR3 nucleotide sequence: TGTGCCAGCAGATCCTCCTATACAGGGGCCTATGGCTACACCTTC.

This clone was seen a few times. This chain's CDR3 is CASSERQLGGYGYTF. The CDR3, as DNA: TGTGCCAGCAGTGAGCGGCAGCTTGGAGGCTATGGCTACACCTTC. V usage is TRBV2 and J usage is TRBJ1-2; D unresolved. The V end lost 3 bases, the J end lost 4 bases, and 15 bases lay between the germline ends. The length of the CDR3 is 15 residues. The germline V gene encodes CDR1 SNHLY and CDR2 FYNNEI. The full variable domain, completed using reference TRBV2 and TRBJ1-2, is EPEVTQTPSHQVTQMGQEVILRCVPISNHLYFYWYRQILGQKVEFLVSFYNNEISEKSEIFDDQFSVERPDGSNFTLKIRSTKLEDSAMYFCASSERQLGGYGYTFGSGTRLTVV.

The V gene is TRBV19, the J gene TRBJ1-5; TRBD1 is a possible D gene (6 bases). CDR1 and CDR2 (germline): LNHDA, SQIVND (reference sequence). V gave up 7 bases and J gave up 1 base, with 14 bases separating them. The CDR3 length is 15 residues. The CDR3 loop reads CASISGAPSNQPQHF. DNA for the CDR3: TGTGCCAGTATTTCAGGGGCCCCAAGCAATCAGCCCCAGCATTTT.

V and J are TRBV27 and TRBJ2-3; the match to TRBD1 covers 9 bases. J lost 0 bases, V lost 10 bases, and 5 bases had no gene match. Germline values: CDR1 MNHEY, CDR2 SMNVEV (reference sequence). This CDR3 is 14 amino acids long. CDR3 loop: CATGGQGSTDTQYF. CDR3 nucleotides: TGTGCCACCGGAGGACAGGGGAGCACAGATACGCAGTATTTT.

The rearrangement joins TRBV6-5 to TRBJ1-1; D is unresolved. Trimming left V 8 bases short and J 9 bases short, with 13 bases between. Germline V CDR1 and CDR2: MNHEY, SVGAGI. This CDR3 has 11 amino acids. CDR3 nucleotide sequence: TGTGCCAGCCGCATGGCGGGTAAAGCTTTCTTT. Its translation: CASRMAGKAFF.

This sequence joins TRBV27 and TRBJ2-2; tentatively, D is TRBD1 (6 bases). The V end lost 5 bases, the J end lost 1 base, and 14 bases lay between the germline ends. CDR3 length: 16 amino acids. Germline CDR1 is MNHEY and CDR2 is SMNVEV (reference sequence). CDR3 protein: CASSPIRGRNTGELFF. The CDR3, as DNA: TGTGCCAGCAGTCCCATTAGGGGGAGGAACACCGGGGAGCTGTTTTTT.

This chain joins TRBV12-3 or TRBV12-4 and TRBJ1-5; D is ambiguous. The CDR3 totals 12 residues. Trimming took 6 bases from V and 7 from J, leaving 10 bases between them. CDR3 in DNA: TGTGCCAGCAGCAGCAGCGGACAGCCCCAGCATTTT. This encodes CASSSSGQPQHF.

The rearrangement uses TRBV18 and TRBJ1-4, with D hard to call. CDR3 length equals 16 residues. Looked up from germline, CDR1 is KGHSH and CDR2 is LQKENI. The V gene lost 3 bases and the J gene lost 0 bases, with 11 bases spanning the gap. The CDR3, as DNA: TGTGCCAGCTCACCGAGCAGATCTGCAACTAATGAAAAACTGTTTTTT. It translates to CASSPSRSATNEKLFF.

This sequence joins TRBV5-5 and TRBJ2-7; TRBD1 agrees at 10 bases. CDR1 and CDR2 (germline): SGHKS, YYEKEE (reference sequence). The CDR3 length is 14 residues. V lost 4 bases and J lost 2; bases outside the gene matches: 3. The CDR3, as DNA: TGTGCCAGCAGCAGAGGACAGGGGGCCTACGAGCAGTACTTC. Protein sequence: CASSRGQGAYEQYF.

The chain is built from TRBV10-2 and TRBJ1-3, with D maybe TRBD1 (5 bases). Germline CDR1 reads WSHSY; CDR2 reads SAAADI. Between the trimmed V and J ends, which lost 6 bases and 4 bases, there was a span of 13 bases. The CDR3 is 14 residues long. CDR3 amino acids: CASRGGVVGNTIYF. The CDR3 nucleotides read TGCGCCAGCAGAGGAGGGGTAGTGGGAAACACCATATATTTT.

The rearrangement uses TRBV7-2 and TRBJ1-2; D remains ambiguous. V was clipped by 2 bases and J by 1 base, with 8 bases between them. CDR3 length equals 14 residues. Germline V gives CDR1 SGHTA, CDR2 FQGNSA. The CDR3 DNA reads TGTGCCAGCAGCTTACTCCGGAATAACTATGGCTACACCTTC. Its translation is CASSLLRNNYGYTF. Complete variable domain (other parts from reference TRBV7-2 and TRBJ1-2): GAGVSQSPSNKVTEKGKDVELRCDPISGHTALYWYRQSLGQGLEFLIYFQGNSAPDKSGLPSDRFSAERTGGSVSTLTIQRTQQEDSAVYLCASSLLRNNYGYTFGSGTRLTVV.

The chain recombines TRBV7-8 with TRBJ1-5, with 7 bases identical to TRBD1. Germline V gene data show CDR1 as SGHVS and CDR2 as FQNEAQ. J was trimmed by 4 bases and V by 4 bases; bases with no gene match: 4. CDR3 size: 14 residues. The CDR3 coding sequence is TGTGCCAGCAGCTCTTACAGGGGAAATCAGCCCCAGCATTTT. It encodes CASSSYRGNQPQHF. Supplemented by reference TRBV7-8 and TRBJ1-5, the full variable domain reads GAGVSQSPRYKVAKRGQDVALRCDPISGHVSLFWYQQALGQGPEFLTYFQNEAQLDKSGLPSDRFFAERPEGSVSTLKIQRTQQEDSAVYLCASSSYRGNQPQHFGDGTRLSIL.

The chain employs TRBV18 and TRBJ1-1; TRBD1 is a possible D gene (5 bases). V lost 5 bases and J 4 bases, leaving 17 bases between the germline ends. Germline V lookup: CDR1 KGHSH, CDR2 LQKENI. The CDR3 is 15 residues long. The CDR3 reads CASSSRESGSTEAFF. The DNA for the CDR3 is TGTGCCAGCTCATCCAGGGAATCGGGGAGCACTGAAGCTTTCTTT.

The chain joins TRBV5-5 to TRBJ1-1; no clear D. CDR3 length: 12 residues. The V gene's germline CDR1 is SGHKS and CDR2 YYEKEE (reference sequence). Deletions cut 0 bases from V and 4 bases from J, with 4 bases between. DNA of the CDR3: TGTGCCAGCAGCTTGGGCAGCACTGAAGCTTTCTTT. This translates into CASSLGSTEAFF.

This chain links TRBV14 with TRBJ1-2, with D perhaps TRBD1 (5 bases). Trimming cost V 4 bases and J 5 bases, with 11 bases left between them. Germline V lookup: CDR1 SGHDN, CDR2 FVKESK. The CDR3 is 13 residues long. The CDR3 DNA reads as TGTGCCAGCAGCCCTACGACAGCGTATGGCTACACCTTC. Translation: CASSPTTAYGYTF.

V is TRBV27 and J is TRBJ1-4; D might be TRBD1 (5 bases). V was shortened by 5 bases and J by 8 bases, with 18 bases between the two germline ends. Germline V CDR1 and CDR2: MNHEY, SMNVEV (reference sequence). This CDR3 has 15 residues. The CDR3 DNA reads TGTGCCAGCAGTATCCGGCAGGGAGGTGAGGAAAAACTGTTTTTT. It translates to CASSIRQGGEEKLFF.